The 18 T cell receptor beta chains below all came from one sample that was sequenced in a study of T cells in Graves' hyperthyroidism and ophthalmopathy. Template material for amplifying TCR beta CDR3 regions consisted of RNA transcripts. First-round RT-PCR with HTBI primers amplified the TCR CDR3 region. TCRdb itself ran the multiplex PCR reads through MiXCR, one entry per CDR3 protein. This sample yields about 560,000 distinct CDR3 sequences, of which about 43% are seen a single time; 8.2% belongs to the top ten. Material for sequencing was peripheral blood or thyroid tissue (not recorded which). These receptors came from a woman between 18 and 30 years old with Graves' hyperthyroidism.

V usage is TRBV5-1 and J usage is TRBJ2-5, with D unclear. CDR3 length equals 14 residues. From germline, CDR1 is SGHRS and CDR2 YFSETQ. The germline V and J ends were trimmed by 0 bases and 7 bases, with 13 bases remaining between them. For the CDR3, the DNA is TGCGCCAGCAGCTTGGATGTGGGCGGCCGGACCCAGTACTTC. Its translation is CASSLDVGGRTQYF. Full variable domain (outside the CDR3, taken from reference TRBV5-1 and TRBJ2-5): KAGVTQTPRYLIKTRGQQVTLSCSPISGHRSVSWYQQTPGQGLQFLFEYFSETQRNKGNFPGRFSGRQFSNSRSEMNVSTLELGDSALYLCASSLDVGGRTQYFGPGTRLLVL.

This clonotype was found a few times. The CDR3 bases are TGTGCCAGCAGCTTAGCGGGACTAGCGAAGCAAGAGACCCAGTACTTC. It yields the protein CASSLAGLAKQETQYF. The chain recombines TRBV7-2 with TRBJ2-5, with 10 bases that match TRBD2. V lost 0 bases, J lost 2 bases, and 3 bases stayed unmatched. CDR3 size: 16 residues. Per germline, CDR1 SGHTA and CDR2 FQGNSA.

This clonotype was observed many times. V gene TRBV5-1 combines with J gene TRBJ1-1, with D maybe TRBD1 (5 bases). Looked up from germline, CDR1 is SGHRS and CDR2 is YFSETQ. V dropped 3 bases and J dropped 4 bases, with 7 bases sitting between them. The CDR3 totals 12 residues. CDR3 loop: CASSWGTTEAFF. As DNA, the CDR3 is TGCGCCAGCAGCTGGGGGACCACTGAAGCTTTCTTT.

The V gene is TRBV20-1, the J gene TRBJ2-7, with 10 positions matching TRBD2. This CDR3 has 14 amino acids. In germline, CDR1 is DFQATT, CDR2 SNEGSKA (reference sequence). The V and J ends lost 4 bases and 0 bases, in that order; junction bases with no gene match: 3. The CDR3 nucleotides read TGCAGTGCTACCGGGACTAGCGACTCCTACGAGCAGTACTTC. Protein: CSATGTSDSYEQYF.

The chain carries TRBV19 and TRBJ1-4, with D perhaps matching TRBD1 (6 bases). The ends were cut back, 5 bases at V and 8 bases at J, with 12 bases in the middle. Germline V gives CDR1 LNHDA, CDR2 SQIVND (reference sequence). The CDR3 runs 13 residues. The CDR3 nucleotides are TGTGCCAGTAGTGTGGACAGTGGGGAAAAACTGTTTTTT. This encodes CASSVDSGEKLFF.

This chain joins TRBV9 and TRBJ2-5, with TRBD2 matching over 9 bases. This CDR3 comprises 15 residues. Germline values: CDR1 SGDLS, CDR2 YYNGEE. With 6 bases clipped from V and 5 bases from J, the junction kept 11 bases outside the gene matches. CDR3 sequence: CASTGSSGSVETQYF. CDR3 nucleotides: TGTGCCAGCACCGGGAGTAGCGGGAGCGTTGAGACCCAGTACTTC.

With regard to this clonotype: This may come from a read error, since a much larger clone is one base off. This sequence joins TRBV2 and TRBJ2-7; D ambiguous. Trimming took off 5 bases at V and 13 bases at J, with 15 bases between the two ends. Looked up from germline, CDR1 is SNHLY and CDR2 is FYNNEI. The CDR3 runs 11 residues. The CDR3 nucleotides read TGTGCCAGCAGTCCGGGCCAGGATGCTTACTTC. Its protein is CASSPGQDAYF.

V usage is TRBV10-3 and J usage is TRBJ2-3; 7 positions match TRBD2. In germline, CDR1 is ENHRY, CDR2 SYGVKD. The trim removed 6 bases at V and 3 bases at J, leaving 12 bases unmatched. This CDR3 spans 16 amino acids. In DNA, the CDR3 is TGTGCCATCAGCGACTTGGCGGGAGTTGGTACAGATACGCAGTATTTT. Its translation is CAISDLAGVGTDTQYF.

This clonotype has a count of ten or more. This chain joins TRBV2 and TRBJ1-5; a weak D match, TRBD1 (5 bases). This CDR3 contains 14 residues. CDR1 and CDR2 from the germline V gene are SNHLY and FYNNEI. The V gene lost 8 bases and the J gene lost 0 bases, with 11 bases spanning the gap. CDR3 sequence (DNA): TGTGCCAGCCGGGCAGGGAATAGCAATCAGCCCCAGCATTTT. Amino acids: CASRAGNSNQPQHF.

This clonotype was found a few times. V and J are TRBV6-5 and TRBJ1-5; possibly TRBD1 for D (6 bases). V dropped 5 bases and J dropped 7 bases, with 15 bases sitting between them. Germline CDR1 reads MNHEY; CDR2 reads SVGAGI. This CDR3 is 14 amino acids long. CDR3 protein: CASSMGGVGQPQHF. The CDR3, as DNA: TGTGCCAGCAGTATGGGGGGCGTCGGGCAGCCCCAGCATTTT.

This chain links TRBV12-3 or TRBV12-4 with TRBJ1-1; D is undetermined. Trimming left V 5 bases short and J 12 bases short, with 16 bases between. The CDR3 extends over 12 amino acids. DNA of the CDR3: TGTGCCAGCAGTAGGGAGGGTGGCAATCCTTTCTTT. This codes for CASSREGGNPFF.

This chain joins TRBV7-9 and TRBJ2-7, with D maybe TRBD1 (6 bases). Germline CDR1 reads SEHNR; CDR2 reads FQNEAQ (reference sequence). The CDR3 is made up of 16 amino acids. V lost 5 bases, J lost 0 bases, and 17 bases lay in between. This CDR3 is CASSTSGTQGSYEQYF. The CDR3 DNA is TGTGCCAGCAGCACATCCGGGACACAAGGCTCCTACGAGCAGTACTTC.

Points on this clonotype: Relative to the germline gene, one junction end is altered; a read error may explain this. The chain combines TRBV10-3 with TRBJ1-6; 8 bases are shared with TRBD1. The germline gives CDR1 ENHRY, CDR2 SYGVKD. CDR3 length: 15 residues. This CDR3 reads CATSDEGTGNQPLHF. The CDR3 nucleotides read TGTGCCACCAGTGACGAAGGGACAGGCAATCAGCCCCTCCACTTT.

This chain's CDR3 is CSVAITGTGSYEQYF. The CDR3, as DNA: TGCAGCGTTGCAATAACCGGGACAGGGAGCTACGAGCAGTACTTC. This chain connects TRBV29-1 to TRBJ2-7, with 9 bases aligning to TRBD1. The V gene's germline CDR1 is SQVTM and CDR2 ANQGSEA. V shed 4 bases, J shed 3 bases, and the junction held 10 bases outside the gene matches. The CDR3 is 15 amino acids.

Concerning this clonotype itself: This may stem from a read error, because a much larger clone lies one nucleotide away. The chain uses TRBV2 and TRBJ2-5; TRBD2 agrees at 13 bases. The trim removed 5 bases at V and 5 bases at J, leaving 5 bases unmatched. CDR3 length: 15 amino acids. In germline, CDR1 is SNHLY, CDR2 FYNNEI. CDR3 sequence (DNA): TGTGCCAGCAGTTCGACTAGCGGGAGGCGGGAGACCCAGTACTTC. It specifies CASSSTSGRRETQYF.

This clonotype was recorded a few times. This chain joins TRBV7-9 and TRBJ2-2; D is tentatively TRBD1 or TRBD2 (5 bases each). The CDR3 length is 15 residues. Germline V gives CDR1 SEHNR, CDR2 FQNEAQ (reference sequence). Between the trimmed V and J ends, which lost 3 bases and 1 base, there was a span of 9 bases. In nucleotides, the CDR3 is TGTGCCAGCAGCTTGGGGACGGTGAACACCGGGGAGCTGTTTTTT. Protein sequence: CASSLGTVNTGELFF.

In this sample, this clonotype turned up once. V usage is TRBV20-1 and J usage is TRBJ1-2; unclear D gene. The CDR3 runs to 13 residues. The V and J ends lost 3 bases and 5 bases respectively, with 13 bases between them. Germline lookup yields CDR1 DFQATT and CDR2 SNEGSKA (reference sequence). CDR3 DNA sequence: TGCAGTGCTAGCCGGGATCAGATATATGGCTACACCTTC. Residues: CSASRDQIYGYTF.

This clonotype was seen a handful of times. The chain recombines TRBV2 with TRBJ1-1, with D possibly matching TRBD1 (5 bases). The germline V gene encodes CDR1 SNHLY and CDR2 FYNNEI. V was clipped by 4 bases and J by 6 bases, with 12 bases between them. The CDR3 sequence is 13 residues long. CDR3 sequence reads: CASSVYQGAEAFF. The CDR3 region has the DNA TGTGCCAGCAGTGTTTATCAGGGCGCTGAAGCTTTCTTT.